This T cell receptor (beta chain) was recovered during a study of vaccination effects on CD4 cells after COVID-19. On the study more broadly: Post-vaccine specimens arrived a median 72 days past the second dose. Study-level points and caveats: Clones that were induced by infection or by vaccine showed marked contraction late after vaccination.

Worth noting for this clone: Antigen: not known.

After removal of 6 bases from V and 8 bases from J, the junction contained 12 bases not matched to a gene. This CDR3 region has 14 residues. Germline lookup yields CDR1 SGHRS and CDR2 YFSETQ. Generated by immunoSEQ multiplex PCR, the TCRdb table keeps only in-frame clones and is missing some. The table includes more than 50,000 clones, around four fifths detected once. The ViraFEST assay expanded antigen-specific CD4+ T cells with viral peptide pools before sequencing. Upon completion of under eleven days in culture, CD4+ T cells were isolated. Participants were vaccinated with two doses of either the BNT162b2 or mRNA-1273 vaccine. Each vaccine recipient was nucleocapsid antibody negative and had no prior SARS-CoV-2 infection.

This material consisted of CD4+ T cells from PBMCs cultured with HCoV-OC43 spike peptides, taken after COVID-19 vaccination. The subset is: HCoV-OC43 spike overlapping peptide pool stimulation. The TCR was taken from a human donor who received a COVID-19 vaccine. The chain is built from TRBV5-1 and TRBJ1-2; 8 bases map to TRBD1. The CDR3 sequence is CASTTGTGTLGYTF. The DNA of the CDR3 is TGCGCCAGCACTACCGGGACAGGAACGTTGGGCTACACCTTC.